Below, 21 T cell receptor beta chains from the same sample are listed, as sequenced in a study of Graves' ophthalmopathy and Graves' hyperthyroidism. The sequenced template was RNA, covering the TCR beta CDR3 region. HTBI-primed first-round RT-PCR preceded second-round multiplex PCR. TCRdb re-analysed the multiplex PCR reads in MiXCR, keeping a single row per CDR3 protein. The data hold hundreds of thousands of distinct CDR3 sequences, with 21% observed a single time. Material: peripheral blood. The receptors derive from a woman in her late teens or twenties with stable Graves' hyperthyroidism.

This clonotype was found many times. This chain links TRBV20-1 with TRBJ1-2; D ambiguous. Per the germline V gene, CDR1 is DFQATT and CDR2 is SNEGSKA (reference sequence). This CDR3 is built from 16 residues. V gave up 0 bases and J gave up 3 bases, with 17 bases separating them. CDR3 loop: CSARELGLLDYYGYTF. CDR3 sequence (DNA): TGCAGTGCTAGAGAACTGGGCCTCCTCGACTACTATGGCTACACCTTC.

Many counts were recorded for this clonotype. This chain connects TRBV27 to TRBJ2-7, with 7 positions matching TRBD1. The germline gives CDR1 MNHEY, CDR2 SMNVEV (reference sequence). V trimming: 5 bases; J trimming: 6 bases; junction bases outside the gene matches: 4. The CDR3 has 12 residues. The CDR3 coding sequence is TGTGCCAGCAGTCCAACAGGGGTCGAGCAGTACTTC. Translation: CASSPTGVEQYF.

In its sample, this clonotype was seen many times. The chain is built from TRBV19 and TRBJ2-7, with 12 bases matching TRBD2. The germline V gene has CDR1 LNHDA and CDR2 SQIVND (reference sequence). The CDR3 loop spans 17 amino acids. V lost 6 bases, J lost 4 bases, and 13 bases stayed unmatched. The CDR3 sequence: CASSRLSGTSGLYEQYF. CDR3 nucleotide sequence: TGTGCCAGTAGCCGACTTTCCGGGACTAGCGGGCTGTACGAGCAGTACTTC.

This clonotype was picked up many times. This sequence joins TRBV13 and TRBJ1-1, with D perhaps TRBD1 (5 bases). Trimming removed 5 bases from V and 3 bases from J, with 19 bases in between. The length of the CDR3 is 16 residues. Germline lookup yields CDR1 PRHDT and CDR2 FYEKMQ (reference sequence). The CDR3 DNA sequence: TGTGCCAGCAGCCGAAGTTTTGGGGTAGGGGACACTGAAGCTTTCTTT. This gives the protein CASSRSFGVGDTEAFF.

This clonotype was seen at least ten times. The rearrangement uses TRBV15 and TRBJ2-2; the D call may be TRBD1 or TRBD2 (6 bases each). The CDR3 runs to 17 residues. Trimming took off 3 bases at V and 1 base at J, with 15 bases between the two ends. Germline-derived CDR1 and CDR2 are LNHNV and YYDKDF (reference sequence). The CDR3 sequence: CATSSPRGRQNTGELFF. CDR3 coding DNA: TGTGCCACCAGCAGCCCACGGGGGCGACAGAACACCGGGGAGCTGTTTTTT.

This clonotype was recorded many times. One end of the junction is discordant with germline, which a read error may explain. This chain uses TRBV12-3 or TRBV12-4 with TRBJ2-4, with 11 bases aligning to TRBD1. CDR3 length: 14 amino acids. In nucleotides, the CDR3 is TGTGCCAGCAGTCGGACAGGGGGCAAAAACATTAAGTACTTC. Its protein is CASSRTGGKNIKYF.

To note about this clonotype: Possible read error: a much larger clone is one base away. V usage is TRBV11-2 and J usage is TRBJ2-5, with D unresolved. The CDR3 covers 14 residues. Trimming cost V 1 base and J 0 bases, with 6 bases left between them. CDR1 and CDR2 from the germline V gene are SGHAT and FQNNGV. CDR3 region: CASSLVRNQETQYF. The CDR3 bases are TGTGCCAGCAGCTTAGTTCGGAACCAAGAGACCCAGTACTTC.

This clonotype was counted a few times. This CDR3 reads CASSLMGAISSEAFF. The CDR3 nucleotides are TGTGCCAGCAGTTTAATGGGGGCGATAAGCAGTGAAGCTTTCTTT. This sequence joins TRBV12-3 or TRBV12-4 and TRBJ1-1; maybe TRBD1 (6 bases). The CDR3 has 15 amino acids. Trimming removed 2 bases from V and 7 bases from J, with 17 bases in between.

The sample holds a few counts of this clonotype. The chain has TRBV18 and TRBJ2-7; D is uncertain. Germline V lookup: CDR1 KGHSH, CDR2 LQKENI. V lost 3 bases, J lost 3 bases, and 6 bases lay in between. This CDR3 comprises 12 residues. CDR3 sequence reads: CASSPADYEQYF. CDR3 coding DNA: TGTGCCAGCTCACCCGCCGACTACGAGCAGTACTTC.

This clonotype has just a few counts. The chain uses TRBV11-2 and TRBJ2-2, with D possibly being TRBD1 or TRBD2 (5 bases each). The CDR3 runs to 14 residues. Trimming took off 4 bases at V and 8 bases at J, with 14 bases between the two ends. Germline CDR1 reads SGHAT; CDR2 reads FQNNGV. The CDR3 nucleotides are TGTGCCAGCAGCTCCTCCGGGACCCAAGGGGAGCTGTTTTTT. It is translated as CASSSSGTQGELFF.

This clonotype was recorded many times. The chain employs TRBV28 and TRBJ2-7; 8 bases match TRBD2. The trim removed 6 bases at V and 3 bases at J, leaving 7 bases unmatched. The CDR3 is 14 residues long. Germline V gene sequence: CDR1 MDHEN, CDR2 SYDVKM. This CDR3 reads CASSLTSVIYEQYF. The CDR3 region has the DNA TGTGCCAGCAGCCTGACTAGCGTTATCTACGAGCAGTACTTC.

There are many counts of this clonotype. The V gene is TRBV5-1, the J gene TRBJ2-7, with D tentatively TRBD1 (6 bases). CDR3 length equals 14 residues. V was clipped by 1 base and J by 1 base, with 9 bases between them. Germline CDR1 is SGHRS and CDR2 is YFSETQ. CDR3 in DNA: TGCGCCAGCAGCTTGACGGGACAATCCTACGAGCAGTACTTC. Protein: CASSLTGQSYEQYF.

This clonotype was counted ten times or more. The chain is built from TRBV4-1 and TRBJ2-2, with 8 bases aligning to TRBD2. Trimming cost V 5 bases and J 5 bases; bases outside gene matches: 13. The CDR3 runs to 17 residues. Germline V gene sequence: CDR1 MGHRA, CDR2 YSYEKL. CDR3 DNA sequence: TGCGCCAGCAGCGTCCCCGGGGCTAGCGGGCCAACCGGGGAGCTGTTTTTT. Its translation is CASSVPGASGPTGELFF.

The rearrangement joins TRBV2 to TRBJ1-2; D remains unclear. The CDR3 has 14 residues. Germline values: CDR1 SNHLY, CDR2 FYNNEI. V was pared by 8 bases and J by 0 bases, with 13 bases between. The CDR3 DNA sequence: TGTGCCAGCGGCGAACTTCAGGCTAACTATGGCTACACCTTC. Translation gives CASGELQANYGYTF.

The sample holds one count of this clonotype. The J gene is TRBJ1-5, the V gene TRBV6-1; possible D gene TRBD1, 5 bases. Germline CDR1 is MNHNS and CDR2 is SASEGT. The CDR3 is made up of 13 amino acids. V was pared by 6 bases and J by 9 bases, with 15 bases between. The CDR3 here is CASRTELQGPQHF. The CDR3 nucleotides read TGTGCCAGCAGGACAGAGTTGCAGGGGCCCCAGCATTTT.

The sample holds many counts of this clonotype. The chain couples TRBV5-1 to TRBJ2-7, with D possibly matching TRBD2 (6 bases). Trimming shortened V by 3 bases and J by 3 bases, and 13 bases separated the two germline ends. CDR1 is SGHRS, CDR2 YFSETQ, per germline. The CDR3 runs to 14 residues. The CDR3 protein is CASSWAPSDYEQYF. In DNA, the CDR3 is TGCGCCAGCAGCTGGGCCCCTAGCGACTACGAGCAGTACTTC.

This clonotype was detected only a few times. The CDR3: CASSSGGSRGYGYTF. The CDR3 nucleotides are TGTGCCAGCAGTTCCGGGGGAAGCAGGGGCTATGGCTACACCTTC. The chain has TRBV11-2 and TRBJ1-2; tentative D call: TRBD1 (6 bases). Germline values: CDR1 SGHAT, CDR2 FQNNGV. The CDR3 loop spans 15 amino acids. V dropped 6 bases and J dropped 4 bases, with 18 bases sitting between them.

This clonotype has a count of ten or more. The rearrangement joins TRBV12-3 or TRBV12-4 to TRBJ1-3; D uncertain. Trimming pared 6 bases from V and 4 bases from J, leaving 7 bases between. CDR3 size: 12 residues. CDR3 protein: CASRVGGNTIYF. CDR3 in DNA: TGTGCCAGCAGAGTAGGAGGAAACACCATATATTTT.

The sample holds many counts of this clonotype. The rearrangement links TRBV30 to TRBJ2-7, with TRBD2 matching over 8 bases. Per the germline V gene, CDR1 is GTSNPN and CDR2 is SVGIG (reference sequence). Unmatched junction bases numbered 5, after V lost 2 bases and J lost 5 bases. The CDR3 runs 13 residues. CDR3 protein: CAWSRTSWDEQYF. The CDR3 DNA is TGTGCCTGGAGTCGGACTAGCTGGGACGAGCAGTACTTC.

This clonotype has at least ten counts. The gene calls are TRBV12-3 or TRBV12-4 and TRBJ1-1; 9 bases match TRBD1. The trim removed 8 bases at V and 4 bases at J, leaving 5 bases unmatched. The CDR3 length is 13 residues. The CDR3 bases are TGTGCCAGCGGACAGGGGAGATTCACTGAAGCTTTCTTT. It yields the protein CASGQGRFTEAFF.

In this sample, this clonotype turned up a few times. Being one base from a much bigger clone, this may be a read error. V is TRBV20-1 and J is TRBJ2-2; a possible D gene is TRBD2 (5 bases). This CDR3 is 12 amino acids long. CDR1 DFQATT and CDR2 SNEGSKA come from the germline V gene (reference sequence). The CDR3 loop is CSVRRPTGELLF. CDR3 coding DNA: TGCAGTGTCCGACGGCCCACCGGGGAGCTGTTGTTT.